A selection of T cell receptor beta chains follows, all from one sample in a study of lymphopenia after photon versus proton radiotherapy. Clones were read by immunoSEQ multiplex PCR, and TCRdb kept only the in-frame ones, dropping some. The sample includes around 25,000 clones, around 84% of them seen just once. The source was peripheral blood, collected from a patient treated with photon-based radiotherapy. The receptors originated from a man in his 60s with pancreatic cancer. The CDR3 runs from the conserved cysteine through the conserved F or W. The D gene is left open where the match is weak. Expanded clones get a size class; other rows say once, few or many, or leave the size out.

CASSLRQAKDYGYTF	TGTGCCAGCAGCTTGAGGCAGGCAAAGGACTATGGCTACACCTTC	few	NA	TRBV5-8	TRBJ1-2
CASGERGAAPGELFF	TGTGCCAGCGGAGAACGGGGGGCTGCTCCCGGGGAGCTGTTTTTT	NA	NA	TRBV2	TRBJ2-2
CASSRGRRAGAFF	TGCGCCAGCAGCCGAGGACGCAGGGCAGGAGCTTTCTTT	NA	NA	TRBV4-3	TRBJ1-1
CATSVRTGVYEQYF	TGTGCCACCTCGGTCCGGACAGGGGTGTACGAGCAGTACTTC	NA	TRBD1	TRBV6-1	TRBJ2-7
CASSQIGGYEQYF	TGTGCCAGCAGCCAAATCGGGGGATACGAGCAGTACTTC	NA	NA	TRBV7-8	TRBJ2-7
CASSEDLPQGAYTF	TGTGCCAGCAGTGAAGATCTCCCGCAGGGAGCTTACACCTTC	NA	NA	TRBV2	TRBJ1-2
CASSGHGQGRLQPQHF	TGTGCCAGCAGTGGCCATGGACAGGGGAGGCTTCAGCCCCAGCATTTT	NA	TRBD1	TRBV6-1	TRBJ1-5
CASSQDISGGARMETQYF	TGTGCCAGCAGCCAAGATATTAGCGGGGGGGCAAGAATGGAGACCCAGTACTTC	NA	TRBD2	TRBV4-2	TRBJ2-5
CASSLRTLSRQPQHF	TGTGCCAGCAGCTTAAGGACTCTCTCCCGACAGCCCCAGCATTTT	NA	NA	TRBV13	TRBJ1-5
CASSLSTTTALHF	TGTGCCAGCAGCTTATCCACAACTACAGCCCTCCACTTT	NA	NA	TRBV7-2	TRBJ1-6
CASSYLQRGDYEQYF	TGTGCCAGCAGTTACCTCCAGCGGGGGGACTACGAGCAGTACTTC	NA	TRBD2	TRBV6-6	TRBJ2-7
CASSYRGRSDTQYF	TGTGCCAGCAGTTACAGGGGGCGATCAGATACGCAGTATTTT	NA	TRBD1	TRBV6-5	TRBJ2-3
CASQLGGSSYNSPFHF	TGTGCCAGCCAGCTGGGGGGGAGCTCCTATAATTCACCCTTCCACTTT	NA	NA	TRBV5-6	TRBJ1-6
CASSQAPGQEGYTF	TGCGCCAGCAGCCAAGCGCCAGGACAAGAGGGCTACACCTTC	medium-sized	NA	TRBV4-3	TRBJ1-2
CASRDRESSTSGANVLTF	TGCGCCAGCAGGGACAGGGAGAGCTCTACCTCTGGGGCCAACGTCCTGACTTTC	once	TRBD1	TRBV5-8	TRBJ2-6
CASSYMADTGELFF	TGTGCCAGCAGTTACATGGCGGACACCGGGGAGCTGTTTTTT	few	NA	TRBV6-5	TRBJ2-2
CASSLDYEQYF	TGTGCCAGCAGCTTAGATTACGAGCAGTACTTC	NA	NA	TRBV7-9	TRBJ2-7
CASSPTTSGTDTQYF	TGTGCCAGCAGTCCAACTACTAGCGGCACAGATACGCAGTATTTT	NA	TRBD2	TRBV5-6	TRBJ2-3